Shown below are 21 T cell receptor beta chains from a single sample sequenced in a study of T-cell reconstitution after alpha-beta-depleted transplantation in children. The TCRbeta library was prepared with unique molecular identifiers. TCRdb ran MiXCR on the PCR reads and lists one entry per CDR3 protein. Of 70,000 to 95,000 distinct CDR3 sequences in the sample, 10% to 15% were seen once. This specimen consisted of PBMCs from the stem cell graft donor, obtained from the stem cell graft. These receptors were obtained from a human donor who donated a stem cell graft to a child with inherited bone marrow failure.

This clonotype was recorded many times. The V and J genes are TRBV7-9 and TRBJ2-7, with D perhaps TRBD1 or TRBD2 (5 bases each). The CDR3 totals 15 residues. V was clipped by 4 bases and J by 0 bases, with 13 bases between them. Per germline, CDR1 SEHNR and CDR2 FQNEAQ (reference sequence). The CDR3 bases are TGTGCCAGCAGCTCCATCCGGGACCACTCCTACGAGCAGTACTTC. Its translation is CASSSIRDHSYEQYF.

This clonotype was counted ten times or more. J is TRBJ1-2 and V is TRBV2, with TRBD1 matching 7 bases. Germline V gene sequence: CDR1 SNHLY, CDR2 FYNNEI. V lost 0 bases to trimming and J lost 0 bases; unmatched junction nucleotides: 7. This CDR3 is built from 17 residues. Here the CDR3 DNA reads TGTGCCAGCAGTGAAGCCCTAACCGGGACAGCTAACTATGGCTACACCTTC. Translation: CASSEALTGTANYGYTF. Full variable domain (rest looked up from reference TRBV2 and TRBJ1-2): EPEVTQTPSHQVTQMGQEVILRCVPISNHLYFYWYRQILGQKVEFLVSFYNNEISEKSEIFDDQFSVERPDGSNFTLKIRSTKLEDSAMYFCASSEALTGTANYGYTFGSGTRLTVV.

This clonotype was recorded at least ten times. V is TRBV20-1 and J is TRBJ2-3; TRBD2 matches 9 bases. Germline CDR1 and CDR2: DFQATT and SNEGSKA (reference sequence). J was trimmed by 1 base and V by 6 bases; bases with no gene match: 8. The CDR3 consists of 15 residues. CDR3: CSALGGGGGTDTQYF. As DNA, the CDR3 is TGCAGTGCCCTCGGGGGCGGGGGGGGCACAGATACGCAGTATTTT.

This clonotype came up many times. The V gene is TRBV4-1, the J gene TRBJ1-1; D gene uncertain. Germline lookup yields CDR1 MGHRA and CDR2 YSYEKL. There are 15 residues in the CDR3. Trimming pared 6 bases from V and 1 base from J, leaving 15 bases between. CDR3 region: CASRWREQTNTEAFF. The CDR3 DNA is TGCGCCAGCAGGTGGAGAGAGCAAACGAACACTGAAGCTTTCTTT.

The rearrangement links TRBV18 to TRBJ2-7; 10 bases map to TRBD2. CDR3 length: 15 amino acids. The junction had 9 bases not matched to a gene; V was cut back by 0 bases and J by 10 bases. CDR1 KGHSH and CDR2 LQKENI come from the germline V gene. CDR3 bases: TGTGCCAGCTCACCACCCTCCTCTAGCGGGGGTGATCAGTACTTC. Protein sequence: CASSPPSSSGGDQYF. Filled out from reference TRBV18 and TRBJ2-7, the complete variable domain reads NAGVMQNPRHLVRRRGQEARLRCSPMKGHSHVYWYRQLPEEGLKFMVYLQKENIIDESGMPKERFSAEFPKEGPSILRIQQVVRGDSAAYFCASSPPSSSGGDQYFGPGTRLTVT.

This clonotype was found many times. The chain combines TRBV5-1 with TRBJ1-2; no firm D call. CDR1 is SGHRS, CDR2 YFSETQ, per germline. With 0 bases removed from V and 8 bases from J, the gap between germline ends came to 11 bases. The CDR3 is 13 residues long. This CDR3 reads CASSLDGLVGYTF. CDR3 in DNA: TGCGCCAGCAGCTTGGATGGACTGGTGGGCTACACCTTC.

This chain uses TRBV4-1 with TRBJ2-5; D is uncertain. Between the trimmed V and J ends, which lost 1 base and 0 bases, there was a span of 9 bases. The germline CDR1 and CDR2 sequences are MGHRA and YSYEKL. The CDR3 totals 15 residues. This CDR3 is CASSQGSSYQETQYF. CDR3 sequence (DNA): TGCGCCAGCAGCCAAGGGTCTTCATACCAAGAGACCCAGTACTTC.

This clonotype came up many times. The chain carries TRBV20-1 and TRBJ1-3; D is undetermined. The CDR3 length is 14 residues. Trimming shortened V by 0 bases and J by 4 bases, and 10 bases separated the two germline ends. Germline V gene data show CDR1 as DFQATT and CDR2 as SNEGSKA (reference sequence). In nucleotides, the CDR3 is TGCAGTGCTAGAGATGGCGGGCGAGGAAACACCATATATTTT. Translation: CSARDGGRGNTIYF.

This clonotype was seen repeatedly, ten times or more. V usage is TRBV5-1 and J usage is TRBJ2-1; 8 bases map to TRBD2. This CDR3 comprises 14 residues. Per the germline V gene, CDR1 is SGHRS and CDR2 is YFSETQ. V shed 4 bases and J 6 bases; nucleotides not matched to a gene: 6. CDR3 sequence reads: CASSPGLESNEQFF. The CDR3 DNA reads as TGCGCCAGCAGCCCGGGACTAGAAAGCAATGAGCAGTTCTTC. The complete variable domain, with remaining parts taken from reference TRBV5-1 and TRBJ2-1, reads KAGVTQTPRYLIKTRGQQVTLSCSPISGHRSVSWYQQTPGQGLQFLFEYFSETQRNKGNFPGRFSGRQFSNSRSEMNVSTLELGDSALYLCASSPGLESNEQFFGPGTRLTVL.

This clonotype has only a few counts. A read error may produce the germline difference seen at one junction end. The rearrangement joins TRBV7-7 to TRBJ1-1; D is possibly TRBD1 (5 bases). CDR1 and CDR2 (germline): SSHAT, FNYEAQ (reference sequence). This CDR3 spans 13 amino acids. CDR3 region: CASSPRQGVEAFF. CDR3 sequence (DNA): TGTGCTAGCAGCCCTAGGCAGGGTGTTGAAGCTTTCTTT.

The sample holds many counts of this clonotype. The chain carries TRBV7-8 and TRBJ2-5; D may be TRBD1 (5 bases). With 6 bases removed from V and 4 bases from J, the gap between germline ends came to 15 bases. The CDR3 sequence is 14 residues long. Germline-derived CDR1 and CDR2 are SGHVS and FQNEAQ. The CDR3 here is CASRFRDSRETQYF. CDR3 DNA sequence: TGTGCCAGCAGATTCCGAGACAGCCGAGAGACCCAGTACTTC.

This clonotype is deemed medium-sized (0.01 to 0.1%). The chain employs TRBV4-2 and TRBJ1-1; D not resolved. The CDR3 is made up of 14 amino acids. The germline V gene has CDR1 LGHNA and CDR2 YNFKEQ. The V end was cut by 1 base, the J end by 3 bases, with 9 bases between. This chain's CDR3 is CASSQGDRDTEAFF. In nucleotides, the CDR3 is TGTGCCAGCAGCCAAGGGGATAGGGACACTGAAGCTTTCTTT.

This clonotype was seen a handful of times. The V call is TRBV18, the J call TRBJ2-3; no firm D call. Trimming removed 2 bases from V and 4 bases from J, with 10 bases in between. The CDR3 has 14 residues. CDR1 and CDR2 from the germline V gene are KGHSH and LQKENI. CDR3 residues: CASSPEDWSDTQYF. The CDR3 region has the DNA TGTGCCAGCTCACCAGAGGATTGGTCAGATACGCAGTATTTT.

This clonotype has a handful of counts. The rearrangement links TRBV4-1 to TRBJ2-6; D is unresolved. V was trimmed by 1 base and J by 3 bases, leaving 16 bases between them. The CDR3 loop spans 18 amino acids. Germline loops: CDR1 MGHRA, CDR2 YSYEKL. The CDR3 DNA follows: TGCGCCAGCAGCCAAGGGCCAGGTAACCTCGGTGGGGCCAACGTCCTGACTTTC. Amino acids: CASSQGPGNLGGANVLTF.

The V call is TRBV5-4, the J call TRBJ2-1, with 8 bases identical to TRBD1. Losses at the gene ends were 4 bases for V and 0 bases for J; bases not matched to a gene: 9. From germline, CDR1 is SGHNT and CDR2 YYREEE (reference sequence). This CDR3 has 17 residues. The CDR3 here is CASSAAGGSSSYNEQFF. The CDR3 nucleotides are TGTGCCAGCAGCGCGGCAGGGGGCTCGAGCTCCTACAATGAGCAGTTCTTC. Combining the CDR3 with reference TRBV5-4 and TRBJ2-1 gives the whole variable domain ETGVTQSPTHLIKTRGQQVTLRCSSQSGHNTVSWYQQALGQGPQFIFQYYREEENGRGNFPPRFSGLQFPNYSSELNVNALELDDSALYLCASSAAGGSSSYNEQFFGPGTRLTVL.

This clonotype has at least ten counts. CDR3 coding DNA: TGTGCCAGCAGGTCGACTAATTCGGGGGAGCAGTTCTTC. Protein product: CASRSTNSGEQFF. This rearrangement joins TRBV11-2 to TRBJ2-1, with D tentatively TRBD2 (5 bases). Germline loops: CDR1 SGHAT, CDR2 FQNNGV. The ends were cut back, 6 bases at V and 10 bases at J, with 16 bases in the middle. The length of the CDR3 is 13 residues. Filled out from reference TRBV11-2 and TRBJ2-1, the complete variable domain reads EAGVAQSPRYKIIEKRQSVAFWCNPISGHATLYWYQQILGQGPKLLIQFQNNGVVDDSQLPKDRFSAERLKGVDSTLKIQPAKLEDSAVYLCASRSTNSGEQFFGPGTRLTVL.

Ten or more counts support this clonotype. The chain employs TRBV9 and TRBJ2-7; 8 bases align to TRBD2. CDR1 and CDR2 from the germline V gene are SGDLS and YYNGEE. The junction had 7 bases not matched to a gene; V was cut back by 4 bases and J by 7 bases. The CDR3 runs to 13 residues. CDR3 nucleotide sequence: TGTGCCAGCAGCAGGCTAGCGGGTTTGGAGCAGTACTTC. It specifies CASSRLAGLEQYF. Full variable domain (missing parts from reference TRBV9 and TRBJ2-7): DSGVTQTPKHLITATGQRVTLRCSPRSGDLSVYWYQQSLDQGLQFLIQYYNGEERAKGNILERFSAQQFPDLHSELNLSSLELGDSALYFCASSRLAGLEQYFGPGTRLTVT.

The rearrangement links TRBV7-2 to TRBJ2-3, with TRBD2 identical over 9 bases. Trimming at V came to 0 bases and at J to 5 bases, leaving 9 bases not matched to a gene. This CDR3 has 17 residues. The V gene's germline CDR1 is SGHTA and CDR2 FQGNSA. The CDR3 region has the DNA TGTGCCAGCAGCTTAGCAGGGGGGCGGGGGGGCCAAGATACGCAGTATTTT. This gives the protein CASSLAGGRGGQDTQYF. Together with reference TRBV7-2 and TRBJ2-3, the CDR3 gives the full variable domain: GAGVSQSPSNKVTEKGKDVELRCDPISGHTALYWYRQSLGQGLEFLIYFQGNSAPDKSGLPSDRFSAERTGGSVSTLTIQRTQQEDSAVYLCASSLAGGRGGQDTQYFGPGTRLTVL.

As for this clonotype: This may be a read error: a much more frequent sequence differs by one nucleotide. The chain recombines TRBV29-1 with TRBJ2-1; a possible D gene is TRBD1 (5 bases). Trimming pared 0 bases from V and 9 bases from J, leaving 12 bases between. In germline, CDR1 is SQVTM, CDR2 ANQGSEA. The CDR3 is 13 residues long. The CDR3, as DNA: TGCAGCGTTGAAGACACCCAGGGTTTTGAGCAGTTCTTC. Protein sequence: CSVEDTQGFEQFF.

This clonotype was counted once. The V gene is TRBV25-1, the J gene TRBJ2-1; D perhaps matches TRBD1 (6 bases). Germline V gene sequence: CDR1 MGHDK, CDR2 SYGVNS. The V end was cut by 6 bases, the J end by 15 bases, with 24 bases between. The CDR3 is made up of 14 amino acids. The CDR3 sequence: CASSTTSGWDKSFF. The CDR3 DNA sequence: TGTGCCAGCAGCACCACCTCCGGCTGGGACAAGTCGTTCTTC.

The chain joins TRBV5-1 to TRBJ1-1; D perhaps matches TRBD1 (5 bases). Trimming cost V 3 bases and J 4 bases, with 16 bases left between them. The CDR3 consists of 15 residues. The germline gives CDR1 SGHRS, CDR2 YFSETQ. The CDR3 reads CASSSPDSGSTEAFF. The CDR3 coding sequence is TGCGCCAGCAGCTCGCCTGACAGCGGAAGCACTGAAGCTTTCTTT.